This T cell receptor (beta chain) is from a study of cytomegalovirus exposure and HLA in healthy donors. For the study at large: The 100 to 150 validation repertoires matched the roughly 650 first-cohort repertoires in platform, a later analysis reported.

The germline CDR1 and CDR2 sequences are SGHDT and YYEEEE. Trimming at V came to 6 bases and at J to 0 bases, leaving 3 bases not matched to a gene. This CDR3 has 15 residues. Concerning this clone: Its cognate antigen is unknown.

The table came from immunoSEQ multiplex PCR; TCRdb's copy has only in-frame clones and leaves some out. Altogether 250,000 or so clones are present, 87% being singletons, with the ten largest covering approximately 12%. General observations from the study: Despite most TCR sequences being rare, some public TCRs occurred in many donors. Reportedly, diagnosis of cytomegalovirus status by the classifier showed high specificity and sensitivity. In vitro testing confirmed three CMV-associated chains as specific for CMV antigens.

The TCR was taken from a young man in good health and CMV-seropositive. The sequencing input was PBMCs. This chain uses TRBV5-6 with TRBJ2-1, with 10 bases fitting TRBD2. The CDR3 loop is CASTWTSGSYNEQFF. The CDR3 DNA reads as TGTGCCAGCACCTGGACTAGCGGCTCCTACAATGAGCAGTTCTTC.